This TCR beta chain is drawn from a study of T cells in Graves' hyperthyroidism and ophthalmopathy. Germline V CDR1 and CDR2: MNHEY, SMNVEV (reference sequence). Trimming took 7 bases from V and 6 from J; bases not matched to a gene: 12. This CDR3 is built from 15 residues. At least ten counts were recorded for this clonotype. TCR beta CDR3 regions were amplified from RNA transcripts. HTBI primers were used for first-round RT-PCR of the TCR CDR3. TCRdb fed the multiplex PCR reads into MiXCR, producing one record per CDR3 protein. The sample yields hundreds of thousands of distinct CDR3 sequences, over 10% seen once.

This TCR was sampled from a woman between 18 and 29 years old with Graves' hyperthyroidism. Sequencing used blood. This chain connects TRBV27 to TRBJ1-5; 7 nucleotides match TRBD1. As DNA, the CDR3 is TGTGCCAGCAATCCAACTCGACAGGGTGGTCAGCCCCAGCATTTT. This sequence encodes CASNPTRQGGQPQHF.